This T cell receptor beta chain was obtained from a study of PD-L1 blockade in urothelial cancer. The overall study: At 3 weeks after treatment start (second dose) and again at 6 weeks, blood was analyzed.

CDR1 and CDR2 from the germline V gene are SGHTA and FQGTGA. Trimming pared 5 bases from V and 4 bases from J, leaving 17 bases between. This CDR3 contains 16 residues. Specified time point: pretreatment peripheral blood. Each patient presented with locally advanced or metastatic urothelial carcinoma. TCRdb's table, derived via immunoSEQ multiplex PCR, lists solely in-frame clones and lacks some. Of around 130,000 clones in the sample, roughly 80% are singletons; the top ten hold roughly 3.2%. This chain uses TRBV7-3 with TRBJ2-2; D gene unclear. This specimen consisted of PBMCs, obtained around atezolizumab (anti-PD-L1) treatment. The TCR was taken from a man between 45 and 60 years old with urothelial cancer. CDR3: CASSQLPSILTGELFF. CDR3 in DNA: TGTGCCAGCAGCCAATTACCCTCTATTCTCACCGGGGAGCTGTTTTTT.